This entry lists 27 T cell receptor beta chains sequenced from one sample in a study of T cells in Graves' hyperthyroidism and ophthalmopathy. Amplified TCR beta CDR3 regions derived from RNA transcripts. RT-PCR in the first round (using the HTBI primer set) targeted the TCR CDR3. TCRdb reanalysed the multiplex PCR reads using MiXCR and keeps one entry per CDR3 protein. The table lists a few hundred thousand distinct CDR3 sequences, around 13% of them singletons. Sequences were obtained from blood. The receptors were sampled from a woman aged 25 to 39 with Graves' ophthalmopathy.

On this clonotype itself: This could be a read error, since a much larger clone is one nucleotide away. V gene TRBV7-9 combines with J gene TRBJ2-3; D assignment may be TRBD1 or TRBD2 (5 bases each). This CDR3 region has 18 residues. V was shortened by 8 bases and J by 5 bases, with 29 bases between the two germline ends. The germline CDR1 and CDR2 sequences are SEHNR and FQNEAQ (reference sequence). CDR3 coding DNA: TGTGCCAGCGAAAGAGGGAGTGGGACCGCTCTGCCGGGAGATACGCAGTATTTT. Translation: CASERGSGTALPGDTQYF.

At least ten counts were recorded for this clonotype. The V and J genes are TRBV7-3 and TRBJ2-3, with TRBD2 as a possible D gene (6 bases). V shed 5 bases and J shed 3 bases, with 18 bases lying between them. The CDR3 totals 16 residues. In germline, CDR1 is SGHTA, CDR2 FQGTGA. CDR3 in amino acids: CASSPVGGVGTDTQYF. For the CDR3, the DNA is TGTGCCAGCAGCCCCGTCGGAGGGGTGGGGACAGATACGCAGTATTTT.

The chain links TRBV6-1 to TRBJ1-2; no clear D. CDR1 is MNHNS, CDR2 SASEGT, per germline. The CDR3 extends over 16 amino acids. The V and J ends lost 6 bases and 4 bases respectively, with 21 bases between them. CDR3 DNA: TGTGCCAGCAGCACCGGCCCACACGGTGAGCGCTATGGCTACACCTTC. Encoded protein: CASSTGPHGERYGYTF.

About this clonotype itself: A single base separates this from a much larger clone, so it may be a read error. The V gene is TRBV20-1, the J gene TRBJ2-2; tentative D call: TRBD2 (6 bases). V gave up 0 bases and J gave up 6 bases, with 20 bases separating them. The CDR3 contains 17 residues. Per the germline V gene, CDR1 is DFQATT and CDR2 is SNEGSKA (reference sequence). CDR3 sequence (DNA): TGCAGTGCTAGAGATGGGAAGCGGGCAGTAAACGCCGGGGAGCTGTTTTTT. Its protein is CSARDGKRAVNAGELFF.

Ten or more counts support this clonotype. The V call is TRBV7-2, the J call TRBJ2-7; tentatively, D is TRBD2 (5 bases). CDR1 is SGHTA, CDR2 FQGNSA, per germline. The CDR3 totals 13 residues. V was pared by 0 bases and J by 5 bases, with 8 bases between. In DNA form, the CDR3 reads TGTGCCAGCAGCTTAGCCGGGATCCACGAGCAGTACTTC. Its translation: CASSLAGIHEQYF.

In this sample, this clonotype turned up many times. A read error may produce the germline difference seen at one junction end. The chain recombines TRBV5-1 with TRBJ2-5, with TRBD1 as a possible D gene (5 bases). The CDR3 runs to 14 residues. Per the germline V gene, CDR1 is SGHRS and CDR2 is YFSETQ. The CDR3 DNA sequence: TGTGCCAGCAGCCTGGGGCAGTACCAAGAGACCCAGTACTTC. Its protein is CASSLGQYQETQYF.

This clonotype was found many times. J is TRBJ2-1 and V is TRBV12-3 or TRBV12-4; maybe TRBD2 (7 bases). The CDR3 is 13 amino acids. The germline V and J ends were trimmed by 3 bases and 13 bases, with 16 bases remaining between them. CDR3 in DNA: TGTGCCAGCAGTTTGGGACCGCGGGGGCTACAGTTCTTC. This codes for CASSLGPRGLQFF.

The chain links TRBV13 to TRBJ2-2; 8 bases align to TRBD1. CDR3 length: 15 residues. Looked up from germline, CDR1 is PRHDT and CDR2 is FYEKMQ (reference sequence). V lost 8 bases, J lost 1 base, and 6 bases stayed unmatched. CDR3 DNA sequence: TGTGCCAGCCAAACCGGGACAGGGAACACCGGGGAGCTGTTTTTT. It codes for CASQTGTGNTGELFF.

This clonotype was counted between two and nine times. The rearrangement uses TRBV27 and TRBJ1-5, with D maybe TRBD1 (6 bases). V shed 3 bases and J shed 10 bases, with 16 bases lying between them. Germline V gene lookup returns CDR1 MNHEY and CDR2 SMNVEV (reference sequence). The CDR3 spans 14 residues. CDR3 sequence reads: CASSLWQGFEPQHF. The CDR3 DNA reads TGTGCCAGCAGTTTGTGGCAGGGGTTCGAACCCCAGCATTTT.

The chain recombines TRBV9 with TRBJ2-7; the match to TRBD2 covers 14 bases. CDR1 SGDLS and CDR2 YYNGEE come from the germline V gene. CDR3 length: 18 residues. The trim removed 4 bases at V and 9 bases at J, leaving 18 bases unmatched. The CDR3 DNA reads as TGTGCCAGCAGCCCAGCCCCGGGACTAGCGGGGGCCATTGCTGGGCAGTACTTC. Encoded protein: CASSPAPGLAGAIAGQYF. Looking up the rest from reference TRBV9 and TRBJ2-7 gives the full variable domain: DSGVTQTPKHLITATGQRVTLRCSPRSGDLSVYWYQQSLDQGLQFLIQYYNGEERAKGNILERFSAQQFPDLHSELNLSSLELGDSALYFCASSPAPGLAGAIAGQYFGPGTRLTVT.

The sample holds many counts of this clonotype. This rearrangement joins TRBV20-1 to TRBJ2-7; 13 nucleotides match TRBD2. Trimming at V came to 6 bases and at J to 0 bases, leaving 5 bases not matched to a gene. This CDR3 is 15 amino acids long. Germline V lookup: CDR1 DFQATT, CDR2 SNEGSKA (reference sequence). DNA for the CDR3: TGCAGTGCCCCGGGACTAGCGGGGAGCTCCTACGAGCAGTACTTC. This encodes CSAPGLAGSSYEQYF.

In the case of this clonotype: Given a much more abundant clone one base away, this may be a read error. V and J are TRBV7-4 and TRBJ1-1; possible D gene TRBD1, 5 bases. Per the germline V gene, CDR1 is SGHVT and CDR2 is SQSDAQ. The CDR3 sequence is 16 residues long. The V end lost 7 bases, the J end lost 6 bases, and 24 bases lay between the germline ends. CDR3 protein: CASNSCPGVRNPEAFF. CDR3 coding DNA: TGTGCCAGCAACTCATGCCCGGGGGTCCGGAATCCTGAAGCTTTCTTT.

In this sample, this clonotype turned up many times. The V and J genes are TRBV7-3 and TRBJ2-1; possibly TRBD1 or TRBD2 for D (5 bases each). Germline CDR1 reads SGHTA; CDR2 reads FQGTGA. This CDR3 spans 14 amino acids. Trimming pared 5 bases from V and 5 bases from J, leaving 13 bases between. CDR3 bases: TGTGCCAGCAGCCCGAAAAGAGGGGACAATGAGCAGTTCTTC. Its translation is CASSPKRGDNEQFF.

This clonotype was seen at least ten times. The chain employs TRBV5-1 and TRBJ2-7; tentative D call: TRBD2 (5 bases). Germline CDR1 is SGHRS and CDR2 is YFSETQ. V lost 4 bases and J lost 3, with 20 bases in between. The CDR3 consists of 16 residues. In DNA form, the CDR3 reads TGCGCCAGCAGCCCCCCCAATGGAGGTATGAACTACGAGCAGTACTTC. Its protein is CASSPPNGGMNYEQYF.

The chain links TRBV6-2 or TRBV6-3 to TRBJ1-4, with a weak D call TRBD1 (5 bases). The CDR3 consists of 13 residues. Deletions cut 2 bases from V and 9 bases from J, with 10 bases between. Per the germline V gene, CDR1 is MNHEY and CDR2 is SVGEGT. The CDR3 DNA reads as TGTGCCAGCAGTTACGGGGACGGTAAAAAACTGTTTTTT. Amino acids: CASSYGDGKKLFF.

With respect to this clonotype: One base away lies a much larger clone, so this may be a sequencing read error. V usage is TRBV9 and J usage is TRBJ1-1; D gene unclear. Germline V gives CDR1 SGDLS, CDR2 YYNGEE. V was pared by 4 bases and J by 1 base, with 8 bases between. CDR3 length equals 13 residues. The CDR3 spells CASSKIGNTEAFF. CDR3 nucleotides: TGTGCCAGCAGCAAAATAGGGAACACTGAAGCTTTCTTT.

This clonotype has a count of ten or more. The rearrangement uses TRBV5-1 and TRBJ2-2; D not resolved. Germline V gives CDR1 SGHRS, CDR2 YFSETQ. There are 14 residues in the CDR3. V shed 0 bases and J shed 6 bases, with 9 bases lying between them. The CDR3 region has the DNA TGCGCCAGCAGCTTGGGTCACGGCGCCGGGGAGCTGTTTTTT. It specifies CASSLGHGAGELFF.

This clonotype was detected many times. This chain links TRBV15 with TRBJ2-7; 10 nucleotides agree with TRBD2. The germline gives CDR1 LNHNV, CDR2 YYDKDF (reference sequence). The CDR3 sequence is 16 residues long. Trimming took 4 bases from V and 3 from J; bases not matched to a gene: 9. The CDR3 is CATSTNSGGNDYEQYF. The CDR3 nucleotides are TGTGCCACCAGCACCAATAGCGGGGGGAACGACTACGAGCAGTACTTC.

The V and J genes are TRBV9 and TRBJ1-1; the D is unclear. Germline V gene data show CDR1 as SGDLS and CDR2 as YYNGEE. V gave up 4 bases and J gave up 3 bases, with 22 bases separating them. The CDR3 runs 17 residues. The CDR3 coding sequence is TGTGCCAGCAGCCCCAGTGGGGTTCAGATTTTCGACACTGAAGCTTTCTTT. This sequence encodes CASSPSGVQIFDTEAFF.

This clonotype was picked up many times. This chain uses TRBV7-2 with TRBJ1-5; no firm D call. V was pared by 1 base and J by 5 bases, with 12 bases between. Germline lookup yields CDR1 SGHTA and CDR2 FQGNSA. This CDR3 comprises 15 residues. CDR3 coding DNA: TGTGCCAGCAGCTTAGACGCGGGGAATTATCAGCCCCAGCATTTT. Its translation is CASSLDAGNYQPQHF. Full variable domain (missing parts from reference TRBV7-2 and TRBJ1-5): GAGVSQSPSNKVTEKGKDVELRCDPISGHTALYWYRQSLGQGLEFLIYFQGNSAPDKSGLPSDRFSAERTGGSVSTLTIQRTQQEDSAVYLCASSLDAGNYQPQHFGDGTRLSIL.

Ten or more counts support this clonotype. This chain links TRBV4-1 with TRBJ2-3; D tentatively fits TRBD1 or TRBD2 (5 bases each). CDR1 is MGHRA and CDR2 is YSYEKL in the germline V gene. The germline V and J ends were trimmed by 3 bases and 3 bases, with 13 bases remaining between them. The CDR3 covers 15 residues. The CDR3 region has the DNA TGCGCCAGCAGCCAGGTCCCCGGGGCGACAGATACGCAGTATTTT. It yields the protein CASSQVPGATDTQYF.

This clonotype was seen at least ten times. The chain links TRBV15 to TRBJ2-7; a weak D match, TRBD2 (5 bases). The germline gives CDR1 LNHNV, CDR2 YYDKDF (reference sequence). This CDR3 region has 13 residues. V lost 0 bases and J lost 7, with 10 bases in between. The CDR3 DNA is TGTGCCACCAGCAGAGATTTAGCGCGGGAGCAGTACTTC. It yields the protein CATSRDLAREQYF.

In its sample, this clonotype was seen a few times. J is TRBJ2-3 and V is TRBV5-8, with D uncertain. Germline CDR1 is SGHTS and CDR2 is YDEGEE. Trimming took 1 base from V and 6 from J, leaving 9 bases between them. The CDR3 has 13 residues. CDR3 sequence: CASSLYGPDTQYF. The CDR3 coding sequence is TGTGCCAGCAGCTTGTACGGGCCCGATACGCAGTATTTT.

This clonotype showed up many times. The V call is TRBV7-9, the J call TRBJ2-2; D possibly corresponds to TRBD2 (5 bases). This CDR3 comprises 14 residues. The germline gives CDR1 SEHNR, CDR2 FQNEAQ (reference sequence). Trimming took off 5 bases at V and 5 bases at J, with 12 bases between the two ends. CDR3 amino acids: CASSASGGTGELFF. The CDR3 DNA is TGTGCCAGCAGCGCGTCGGGCGGGACCGGGGAGCTGTTTTTT.

This clonotype has a count of ten or more. The J gene is TRBJ2-1, the V gene TRBV11-2; 9 nucleotides line up with TRBD1. The J segment lost 2 bases and the V segment lost 6 bases, leaving 5 bases of the junction unmatched. From germline, CDR1 is SGHAT and CDR2 FQNNGV. The CDR3 has 15 residues. CDR3 DNA sequence: TGTGCCAGCAGTTCCGGACAGGGGCCCTACAATGAGCAGTTCTTC. This encodes CASSSGQGPYNEQFF.

This clonotype was seen many times. The chain carries TRBV9 and TRBJ2-3; the D gene is possibly TRBD2 (7 bases). The V end was cut by 7 bases, the J end by 0 bases, with 9 bases between. The CDR3 has 13 residues. In germline, CDR1 is SGDLS, CDR2 YYNGEE. The CDR3 protein is CASGGGSTDTQYF. As DNA, the CDR3 is TGTGCCAGCGGGGGGGGCAGCACAGATACGCAGTATTTT. The whole variable domain, filled in from reference TRBV9 and TRBJ2-3, reads DSGVTQTPKHLITATGQRVTLRCSPRSGDLSVYWYQQSLDQGLQFLIQYYNGEERAKGNILERFSAQQFPDLHSELNLSSLELGDSALYFCASGGGSTDTQYFGPGTRLTVL.

The CDR3: CASSIVPVAASLDTQYF. The CDR3 nucleotides read TGTGCCAGTAGTATAGTCCCCGTAGCGGCCTCCCTCGATACGCAGTATTTT. The rearrangement joins TRBV19 to TRBJ2-3; a weak D match, TRBD2 (6 bases). This CDR3 spans 17 amino acids. Germline V CDR1 and CDR2: LNHDA, SQIVND (reference sequence). Trimming took 1 base from V and 6 from J, leaving 20 bases between them. Supplemented by reference TRBV19 and TRBJ2-3, the full variable domain reads DGGITQSPKYLFRKEGQNVTLSCEQNLNHDAMYWYRQDPGQGLRLIYYSQIVNDFQKGDIAEGYSVSREKKESFPLTVTSAQKNPTAFYLCASSIVPVAASLDTQYFGPGTRLTVL.